The sequence of this T cell receptor beta chain was determined in a study of blood T cell repertoires in COVID-19. Study-level background: Both acute and convalescent COVID-19 samples were obtained from the United States, Italy and Spain. PBMCs, B-cell-depleted T cells, or T cells were the source of the cDNA or gDNA that made up the material.

CDR1 SGHVS and CDR2 FQNEAQ come from the germline V gene. The V and J ends lost 2 bases and 2 bases, in that order; junction bases with no gene match: 3. The CDR3 contains 14 residues. This clone is a singleton in its sample. In the source study's methods: Reference gene primer amplification in the assay estimated nucleated cell counts. Assay used: immunoSEQ multiplex PCR; TCRdb lists only in-frame clones, some missing. V and J calls and clone size are copied from that table; D and trimming were computed from the DNA. The data contain 300,000 to 450,000 clones, about 80% of them seen just once; the ten biggest clones take up more than 0.85%.

The J gene is TRBJ2-7, the V gene TRBV7-8; TRBD1 matches 7 bases. The source of this sequence is a human donor with acute or convalescent COVID-19. The donor label of this sample is uncertain. Sequenced: peripheral blood. The CDR3 nucleotides read TGTGCCAGCAGCTTAAGCCAGGGGGCCTACGAGCAGTACTTC. This translates into CASSLSQGAYEQYF.